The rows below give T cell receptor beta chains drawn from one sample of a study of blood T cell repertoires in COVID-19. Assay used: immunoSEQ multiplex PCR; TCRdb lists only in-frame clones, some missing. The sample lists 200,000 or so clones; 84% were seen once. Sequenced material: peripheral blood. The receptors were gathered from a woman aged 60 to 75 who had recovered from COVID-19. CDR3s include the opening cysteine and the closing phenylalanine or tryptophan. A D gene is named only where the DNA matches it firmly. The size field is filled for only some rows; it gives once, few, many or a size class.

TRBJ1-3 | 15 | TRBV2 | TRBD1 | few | CASRADRDSQNTIYF | TGTGCCAGCAGAGCTGATAGGGACAGCCAAAACACCATATATTTT
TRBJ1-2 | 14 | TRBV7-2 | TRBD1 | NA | CASSLDRGSGGYTF | TGTGCCAGCAGCTTAGACAGGGGCTCGGGAGGCTACACCTTC
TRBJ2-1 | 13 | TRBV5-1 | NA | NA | CASSLVARNEQFF | TGCGCCAGCAGCTTGGTGGCCCGAAATGAGCAGTTCTTC
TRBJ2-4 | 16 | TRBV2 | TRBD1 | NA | CASSETLGQGKNIQYF | TGTGCCAGCAGTGAAACCTTGGGACAGGGGAAAAACATTCAGTACTTC
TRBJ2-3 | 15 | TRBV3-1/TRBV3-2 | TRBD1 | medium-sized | CASSHTGTATDTQYF | TGTGCCAGCAGCCATACTGGGACAGCCACAGATACGCAGTATTTT
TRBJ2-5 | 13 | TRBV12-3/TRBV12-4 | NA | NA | CASSQGFQETQYF | TGTGCCAGCAGTCAGGGGTTCCAAGAGACCCAGTACTTC
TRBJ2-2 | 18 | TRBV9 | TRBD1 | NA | CASSVDRKTGANTGELFF | TGTGCCAGCAGCGTAGATCGGAAGACAGGGGCCAACACCGGGGAGCTGTTTTTT
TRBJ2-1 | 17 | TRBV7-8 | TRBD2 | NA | CASSLGSASGGSNEQFF | TGTGCCAGCAGCTTAGGGTCGGCTAGCGGGGGGTCCAATGAGCAGTTCTTC
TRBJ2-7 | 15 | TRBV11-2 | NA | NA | CASSPGDRSSYEQYF | TGTGCCAGCAGCCCGGGGGACCGGAGCTCCTACGAGCAGTACTTC
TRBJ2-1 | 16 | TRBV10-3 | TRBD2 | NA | CAISDGSGGGRHEQFF | TGTGCCATCAGTGACGGTAGCGGGGGCGGGAGGCATGAGCAGTTCTTC
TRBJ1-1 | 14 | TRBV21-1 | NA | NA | CASLTGGPNTEAFF | TGTGCCAGTTTGACAGGGGGACCGAACACTGAAGCTTTCTTT
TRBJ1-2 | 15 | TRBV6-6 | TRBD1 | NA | CASSQPGQGRDGYTF | TGTGCCAGCAGTCAGCCGGGACAGGGTAGAGATGGCTACACCTTC
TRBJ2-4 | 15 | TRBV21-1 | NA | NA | CASSNTNRGRNIQYF | TGTGCCAGCAGCAACACCAACAGGGGGCGAAACATTCAGTACTTC
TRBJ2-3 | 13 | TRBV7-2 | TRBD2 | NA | CASSSRAGLGGQF | TGTGCCAGCAGCTCAAGGGCGGGACTAGGTGGACAGTTT
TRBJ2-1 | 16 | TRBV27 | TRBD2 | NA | CASSPSGGRSYNEQFF | TGTGCCAGCAGTCCGTCGGGGGGGCGGTCATACAATGAGCAGTTCTTC
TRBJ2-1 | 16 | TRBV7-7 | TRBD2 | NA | CASSPTRTSGENEQFF | TGTGCTAGCAGCCCCACACGGACTAGCGGGGAAAATGAGCAGTTCTTC
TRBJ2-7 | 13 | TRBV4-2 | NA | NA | CASSQDGQGEQYF | TGTGCCAGCAGCCAAGATGGGCAGGGCGAGCAGTACTTC